This TCR beta chain was profiled in a study of T cells expressing NK-cell markers. The CDR3 sequence is 14 residues long. CDR1 is DFQATT and CDR2 is SNEGSKA in the germline V gene (reference sequence). Scientists made TCR beta cDNA using 5'RACE template switching with UMIs. TCRdb reprocessed the 5' RACE reads, with one entry per CDR3 protein and no DNA. This sample contains roughly 420,000 distinct CDR3 sequences. Study-level findings and limits: There remained a lack of clarity about HCMV specificity of expanded NKG2C+ T cell clones. About 1.0-7.5% of CD8+ T cells in about 6 donors belonged to dominant NKG2C+ clonotypes.

About this clonotype: Its antigen is unidentified.

The receptor comes from a woman aged 18-69 years in good health. This chain uses TRBV20-1 with TRBJ2-2; TCRdb proposes TRBD1, but this gene call is untestable without DNA. Sequencing was performed on blood T cells: a sorted CD56 or NKG2C T cell subset, CD4+ or CD8+ T cells, or bulk PBMC T cells (not recorded which). CDR3 loop: CSASRGSNTGELFF.